The present entry profiles one TCR beta chain with its context. The target of this receptor is not known. No much larger clone is present one base from it, and per-base qualities are unavailable. The data were taken from a study of cytomegalovirus exposure and HLA in healthy donors (dated by TCRdb to about 2017). Regarding the research as a whole: An earlier analysis of several hundred of the donors reported under 300 Gb of sequence data and 117 million unique TCR beta sequences obtained from 150 million to 200 million T cells. Roughly 300 gigabases of sequencing data and some 85 million unique TCR sequences were included in an early release covering 550 to 650 HLA-typed donors. The genetic ancestry cluster associated with self-reported Caucasian donors included over 80% of the roughly 380 genotyped donors. The study aimed to test whether cataloging public T cell receptors could reveal signatures of past pathogen exposure. Using immunosequencing, the study profiled T cell repertoires from around 680 subjects and related those repertoires to cytomegalovirus serostatus. Along with the roughly 610-subject first cohort, a separate validation cohort of about 110 different subjects was used. The study combined high-throughput TCR immunosequencing, statistical association of individual TCRs with disease status, and machine learning to predict cytomegalovirus infection status. A later analysis re-analyzed previously published TCR beta repertoires from several hundred donors and added high-resolution HLA genotyping to study TCR occurrence patterns. In the later analysis, no new phenotypic data were used to find candidate immune exposures; instead, reliance was placed on TCR beta sequences and their occurrence across donors. An earlier analysis of approximately 580 of the donors used high-throughput TCR beta sequencing to judge whether each TCR beta V gene segment behaved as functional or pseudogenic. Donor age, sex, ethnicity and CMV serostatus were collected together with the repertoire data. A later genetic analysis used genome-wide SNP genotypes for about three fifths of the 666 donors, treating that subset as a discovery cohort. All discovery cohort repertoires had been generated using a single sequencing platform. Class I and class II HLA loci were covered by the typing at four-digit resolution. The number of donors typed differed by locus, with 629-630 for A, B, C, DRB1 and DQB1, roughly 520 for DQA1, 600 to 610 for DPA1, and under 490 for DPB1. Because of strong linkage in the cohort, 4 to 6 DR-DQ haplotypes were treated as single units for association and clustering. Across 398 genotyped donors of the cohort, an average of approximately 240,000 unique TCR beta nucleotide sequences per donor were sequenced, and approximately 17% of those sequences were non-productive. Paper-wide results and their limitations: A group of highly shared sequence variants was considered likely to be a technical artifact of the sequencing pipeline. In a later analysis, the rate of TCR association differed among HLA loci, with DRB1 alleles having the most associated TCRs and HLA-C alleles having the fewest. For the cohort, immune exposure information was limited to CMV serostatus. The earlier analysis of approximately 540 of the donors excluded roughly 17 rarely observed V segments, including chromosome 9 orphons, because counts were too low. The authors suggested that the approach could potentially be extended to other disease states and immunological phenotypes. Because some donors lacked HLA typing at each locus, the association tests relied only on the typed subset. In this cohort, only TCR beta chains were sequenced, and detectable features were limited by the absence of alpha or paired-chain data. A few of the identified cytomegalovirus-associated TCR beta chains were confirmed in vitro to be specific for cytomegalovirus antigens. Some IMGT-functional V segments, including TRBV6-2 and TRBV6-3, could not be told apart with the 87-base-pair reads, so those segments were excluded. Presence/absence analyses assumed roughly uniform sequencing depth across donors, an assumption that may not hold. In the study, some 160 TCR beta chains were listed as associated with cytomegalovirus. An association between a missense DCLRE1C variant and V-gene and J-gene trimming of TCR beta chains was found in a later genetic analysis and replicated in an independent cohort. An earlier analysis of 450 to 750 of the donors showed that most TCR beta V segments appeared in productive rearrangements either about 87% or about 30% of the time, which broadly matched IMGT annotations. Correlated functional status among segregating V segments might reflect linkage disequilibrium, but an unknown experimental factor could not be ruled out. In a later analysis, several top co-occurrence clusters were reported to appear linked to parvovirus B19, influenza, CMV and Epstein-Barr virus. According to a later analysis, most CMV-associated TCR beta chains appeared to be HLA-restricted, and the HLA associations seemed to be driven largely by CMV exposure. In a later genetic analysis, fewer N-insertions in productive TCRs were reported among donors in an Asian-associated ancestry cluster than the roughly 700-donor mean. A later analysis found that HLA-associated TCR beta chains were more clonally expanded and had lower generation probabilities than equally common non-associated chains. A further reported finding was that TCR beta sequences accurately predicted the HLA-A and HLA-B alleles for most subjects in the first cohort. While some public TCRs were present in many individuals, most TCR sequences turned up only very rarely across donors. When HLA alleles, especially DR and DQ, strongly co-occurred, attributing TCR associations to individual alleles was difficult. Cytomegalovirus status was reported to be diagnosed by the classifier with high specificity and sensitivity in both the original and validation cohorts. In a later analysis, some 17,000 TCR beta sequences were associated with specific HLA alleles at a false discovery rate of 0.05.

The cohort was made up of 650 to 700 healthy bone marrow donors. At the time of sampling, all cohort members were nominally healthy, though unrecorded immune exposures were likely present. The donor was CMV seropositive and belonged to the group of 270 or so seropositive cohort members. Every donor gave a peripheral blood sample, and the peripheral blood mononuclear cells from that sample were used for TCR beta sequencing. The Qiagen DNeasy Blood Extraction Kit was used to extract genomic DNA from the blood cell samples. The library was generated by the immunoSEQ multiplex PCR assay. The multiplex PCR relied on a mix of 60 forward primers for TCR Vbeta segments and 13 reverse primers for TCR Jbeta segments. The CDR3 region of rearranged TCR beta genes was amplified from genomic DNA by a multiplex PCR assay. On the Illumina HiSeq System, the amplified TCR beta libraries were sequenced as 87-base-pair reads. The paper's processing steps were these. A later analysis tallied 75 million to 95 million unique TCR beta chains across the 666 repertoires, and approximately 11 million of those chains were shared by two or more donors. Raw reads were error-corrected and collapsed into unique sequences by a nearest-neighbor algorithm in which closely related sequences were merged to remove PCR and sequencing errors. Alignment of CDR3 sequences to IMGT reference sequences was used to assign V, D and J gene segments. For a sequence to be retained, a match of at least six nucleotides was required to both a V gene segment and a J gene segment. A rearrangement counted as productive if the CDR3 had no stop codons and remained in frame with V and J, and every other rearrangement counted as non-productive. CDR3 was defined according to IMGT convention as the region running from the second conserved V-encoded cysteine to the conserved J-encoded phenylalanine. In an earlier analysis of roughly 580 of the donors, sequences lacking an unambiguous match to a single V gene segment were excluded. In an earlier analysis of 587 of the donors, a V segment was called functional when productive rearrangements were above 56.7%, and segregating when the standard deviation between donors exceeded 5%. To diagnose cytomegalovirus status from the catalog of TCR beta chain sequences, a statistical classification framework was built. In a later analysis, TCR nucleotide sequences were compared against IMGT/GENE-DB human TR gene sequences so that V and J genes could be assigned. In a later analysis, CDR3 sequences and most-parsimonious VDJ recombination scenarios were assigned using the TCRdist pipeline. In a later analysis, every TCR beta chain was defined by the combination of its CDR3 amino acid sequence and its V-gene family, and reads without a unique V-gene family were dropped. A later analysis removed 550 to 700 highly shared, low-generation-probability nucleotide sequences to deal with suspected cross-contamination and a sequencing artifact. In a later analysis, a clonal expansion index for each public chain was calculated from normalized within-repertoire ranks of inferred template counts. In a later analysis, generation probabilities were computed using a VDJ recombination model fitted to out-of-frame rearrangements, and the results were checked against IGoR. In a later analysis, TCR-TCR, TCR-HLA and TCR-CMV co-occurrence was scored with hypergeometric tests, and a repertoire-size bias correction was applied to TCR pairs. A later analysis estimated false discovery rates by permuting HLA or CMV assignments 20 times. In a later analysis, co-occurring TCRs were grouped using DBSCAN, and TCRdist sequence similarity was added for clustering within HLA-allele-positive subsets. Co-occurrence clustering excluded repertoires with fewer than 30,000 or more than 120,000 public chains, plus five with anomalous nucleotide sharing. TCRdb re-hosts the immuneACCESS table, in-frame sequences only. Its copies lack some clones; in the studies checked, an unresolved V gene accounts for under half of them, and the cause for the rest is not known. The V and J calls and the clone size are those of that table, but D and trimming were determined from the DNA. This sample is represented by 150,000 to 200,000 clones; roughly 76% of them were singletons. Of the sample, roughly 5.2% is held by the ten largest clones.

In the germline V gene, CDR1 corresponds to SGHTA and CDR2 to FQGTGA. Trimming accounts for 2 bases at V and 7 bases at J, while the number of junction bases matched to no gene is 5. Measured from the cysteine to the phenylalanine, the CDR3 is 15 residues long. Left in the record is the CDR3 DNA by itself, 45 bases read in frame from the first base. Sequenced: PBMCs. In this chain, TRBV7-3 is recombined with TRBJ1-6, and 7 junction bases match TRBD1. The source is a young woman in good health and CMV-seropositive. The CDR3 has the sequence CASSLSGTANSPLHF. The bases read TGTGCCAGCAGCTTATCAGGGACAGCAAATTCACCCCTCCACTTT.